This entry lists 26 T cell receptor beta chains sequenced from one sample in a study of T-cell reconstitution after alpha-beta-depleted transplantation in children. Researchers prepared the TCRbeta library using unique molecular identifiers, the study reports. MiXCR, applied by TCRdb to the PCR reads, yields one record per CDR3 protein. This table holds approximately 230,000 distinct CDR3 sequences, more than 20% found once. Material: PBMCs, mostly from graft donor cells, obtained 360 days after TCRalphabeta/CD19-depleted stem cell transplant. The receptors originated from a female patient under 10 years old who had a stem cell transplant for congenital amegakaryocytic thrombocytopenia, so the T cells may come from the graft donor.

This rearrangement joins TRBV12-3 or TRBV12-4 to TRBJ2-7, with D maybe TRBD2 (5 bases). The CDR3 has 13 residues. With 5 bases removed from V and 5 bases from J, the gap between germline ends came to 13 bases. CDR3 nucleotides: TGTGCCAGCAGTATAGGAGGAAGAGACGAGCAGTACTTC. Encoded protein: CASSIGGRDEQYF.

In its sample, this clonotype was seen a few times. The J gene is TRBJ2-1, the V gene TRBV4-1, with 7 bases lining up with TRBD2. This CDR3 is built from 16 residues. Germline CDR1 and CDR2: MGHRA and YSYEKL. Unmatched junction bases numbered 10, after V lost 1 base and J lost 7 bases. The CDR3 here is CASSQAPSGKWNEQFF. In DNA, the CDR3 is TGCGCCAGCAGCCAAGCTCCTAGCGGTAAATGGAATGAGCAGTTCTTC.

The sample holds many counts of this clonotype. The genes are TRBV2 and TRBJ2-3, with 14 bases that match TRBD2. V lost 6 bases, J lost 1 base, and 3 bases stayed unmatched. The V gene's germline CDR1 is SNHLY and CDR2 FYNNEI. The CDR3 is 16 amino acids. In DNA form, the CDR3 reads TGTGCCAGCAGCCGACTAGCGGGGGGGGGCACAGATACGCAGTATTTT. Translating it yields CASSRLAGGGTDTQYF. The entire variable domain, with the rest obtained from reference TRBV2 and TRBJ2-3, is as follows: EPEVTQTPSHQVTQMGQEVILRCVPISNHLYFYWYRQILGQKVEFLVSFYNNEISEKSEIFDDQFSVERPDGSNFTLKIRSTKLEDSAMYFCASSRLAGGGTDTQYFGPGTRLTVL.

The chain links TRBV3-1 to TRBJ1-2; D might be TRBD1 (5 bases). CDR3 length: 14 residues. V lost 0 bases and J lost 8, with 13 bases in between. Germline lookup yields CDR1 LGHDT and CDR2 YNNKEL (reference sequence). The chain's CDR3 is CASSQEGVPGGYTF. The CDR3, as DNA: TGTGCCAGCAGCCAAGAGGGGGTCCCCGGAGGCTACACCTTC.

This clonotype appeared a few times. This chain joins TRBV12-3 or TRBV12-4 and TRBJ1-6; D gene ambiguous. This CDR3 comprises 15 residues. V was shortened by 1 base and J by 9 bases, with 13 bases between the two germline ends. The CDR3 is CASSLDIPLGSPLHF. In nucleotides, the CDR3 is TGTGCCAGCAGTTTAGACATCCCTCTAGGTTCACCCCTCCACTTT.

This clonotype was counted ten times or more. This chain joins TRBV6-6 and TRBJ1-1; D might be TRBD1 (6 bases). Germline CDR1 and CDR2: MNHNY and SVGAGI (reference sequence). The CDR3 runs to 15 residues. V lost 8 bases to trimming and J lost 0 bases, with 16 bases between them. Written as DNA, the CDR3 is TGTGCCAGCTTCCTAGGTGGGACAATGAACACTGAAGCTTTCTTT. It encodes CASFLGGTMNTEAFF.

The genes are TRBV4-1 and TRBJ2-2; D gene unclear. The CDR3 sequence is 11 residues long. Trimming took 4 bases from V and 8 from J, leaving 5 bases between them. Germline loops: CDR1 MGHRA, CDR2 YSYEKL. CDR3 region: CASSRGGELFF. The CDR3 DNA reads TGCGCCAGCAGCCGTGGGGGGGAGCTGTTTTTT.

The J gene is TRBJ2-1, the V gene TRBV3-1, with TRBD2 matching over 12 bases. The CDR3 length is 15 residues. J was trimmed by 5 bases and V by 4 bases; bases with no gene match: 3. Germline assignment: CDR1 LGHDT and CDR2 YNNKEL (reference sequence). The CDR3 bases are TGTGCCAGCAGCCGCAGACTAGCGGGAGACAATGAGCAGTTCTTC. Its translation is CASSRRLAGDNEQFF.

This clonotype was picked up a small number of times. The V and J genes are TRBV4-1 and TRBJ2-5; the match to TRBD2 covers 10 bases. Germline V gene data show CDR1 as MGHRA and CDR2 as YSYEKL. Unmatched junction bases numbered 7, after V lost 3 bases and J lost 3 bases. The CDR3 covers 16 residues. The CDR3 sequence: CASSHNAGLAKETQYF. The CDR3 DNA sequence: TGCGCCAGCAGCCACAACGCGGGACTAGCGAAAGAGACCCAGTACTTC.

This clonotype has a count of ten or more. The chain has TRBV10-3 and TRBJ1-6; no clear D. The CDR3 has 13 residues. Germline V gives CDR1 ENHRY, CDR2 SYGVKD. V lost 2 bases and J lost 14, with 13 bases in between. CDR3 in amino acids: CAISEGRGQSLHF. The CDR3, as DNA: TGTGCCATCAGTGAGGGCCGCGGGCAATCCCTCCACTTT.

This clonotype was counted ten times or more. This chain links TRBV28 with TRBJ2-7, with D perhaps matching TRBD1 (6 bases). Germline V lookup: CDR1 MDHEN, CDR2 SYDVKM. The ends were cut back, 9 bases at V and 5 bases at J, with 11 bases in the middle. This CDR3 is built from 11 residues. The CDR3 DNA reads TGTGCCAGTGGGACATTCGACGAGCAGTACTTC. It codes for CASGTFDEQYF. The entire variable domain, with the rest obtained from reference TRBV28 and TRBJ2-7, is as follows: DVKVTQSSRYLVKRTGEKVFLECVQDMDHENMFWYRQDPGLGLRLIYFSYDVKMKEKGDIPEGYSVSREKKERFSLILESASTNQTSMYLCASGTFDEQYFGPGTRLTVT.

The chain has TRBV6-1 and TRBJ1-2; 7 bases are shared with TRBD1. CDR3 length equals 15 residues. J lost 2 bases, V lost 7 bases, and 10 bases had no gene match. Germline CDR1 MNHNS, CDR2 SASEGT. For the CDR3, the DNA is TGTGCCAGCAAACCTACAGGGGTGGCGAACTATGGCTACACCTTC. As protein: CASKPTGVANYGYTF.

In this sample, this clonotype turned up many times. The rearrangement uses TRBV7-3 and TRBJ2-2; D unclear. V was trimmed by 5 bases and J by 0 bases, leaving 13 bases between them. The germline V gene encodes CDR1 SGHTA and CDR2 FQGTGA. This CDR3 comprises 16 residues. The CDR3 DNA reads TGTGCCAGCAGCCTCACAGTACCAGCGAACACCGGGGAGCTGTTTTTT. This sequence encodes CASSLTVPANTGELFF.

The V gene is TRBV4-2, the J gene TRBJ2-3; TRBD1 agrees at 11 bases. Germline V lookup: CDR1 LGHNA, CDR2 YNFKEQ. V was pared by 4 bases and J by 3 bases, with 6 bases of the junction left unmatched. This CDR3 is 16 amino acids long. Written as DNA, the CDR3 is TGTGCCAGCAGCCCCACCGGGACAGGGGGGACAGATACGCAGTATTTT. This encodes CASSPTGTGGTDTQYF.

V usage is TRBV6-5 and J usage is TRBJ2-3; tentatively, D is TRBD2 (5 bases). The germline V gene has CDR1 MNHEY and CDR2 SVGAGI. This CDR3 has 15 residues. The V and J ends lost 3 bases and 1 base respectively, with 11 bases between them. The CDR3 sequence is CASSYAGSRTDTQYF. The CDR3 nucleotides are TGTGCCAGCAGTTATGCGGGCTCGCGCACAGATACGCAGTATTTT.

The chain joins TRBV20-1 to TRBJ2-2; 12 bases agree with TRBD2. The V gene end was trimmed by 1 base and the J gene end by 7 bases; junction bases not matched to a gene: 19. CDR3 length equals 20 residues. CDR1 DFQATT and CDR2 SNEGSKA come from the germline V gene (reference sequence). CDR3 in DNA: TGCAGTGCTAGAGCCCCGCGATACCTAGCGGGGGGGATTCAGGACGGGGAGCTGTTTTTT. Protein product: CSARAPRYLAGGIQDGELFF.

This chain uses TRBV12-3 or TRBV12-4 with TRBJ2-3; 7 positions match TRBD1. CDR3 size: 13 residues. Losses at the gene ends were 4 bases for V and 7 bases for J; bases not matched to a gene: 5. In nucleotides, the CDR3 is TGTGCCAGCAGTTACGACAGGGTTCATACGCAGTATTTT. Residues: CASSYDRVHTQYF.

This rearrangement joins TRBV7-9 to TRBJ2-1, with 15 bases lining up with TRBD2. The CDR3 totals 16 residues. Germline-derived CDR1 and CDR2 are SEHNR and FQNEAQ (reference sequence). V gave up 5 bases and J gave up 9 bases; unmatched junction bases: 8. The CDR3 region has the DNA TGTGCCAGCAGCCCGACACGGACTAGCGGGAGGGGTGAGCAGTTCTTC. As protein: CASSPTRTSGRGEQFF.

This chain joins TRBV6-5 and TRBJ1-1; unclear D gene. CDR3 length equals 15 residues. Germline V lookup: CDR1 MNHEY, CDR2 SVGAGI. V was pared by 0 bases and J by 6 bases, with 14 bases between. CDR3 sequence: CASSYSPGEPSEAFF. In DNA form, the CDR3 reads TGTGCCAGCAGTTACTCCCCCGGAGAGCCATCTGAAGCTTTCTTT.

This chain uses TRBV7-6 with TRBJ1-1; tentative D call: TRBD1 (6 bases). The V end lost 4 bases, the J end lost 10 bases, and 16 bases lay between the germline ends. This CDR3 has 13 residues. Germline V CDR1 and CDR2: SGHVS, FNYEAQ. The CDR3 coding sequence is TGTGCCAGCAGCTCCCTGGGGGCGATGGGAGCTTTCTTT. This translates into CASSSLGAMGAFF.

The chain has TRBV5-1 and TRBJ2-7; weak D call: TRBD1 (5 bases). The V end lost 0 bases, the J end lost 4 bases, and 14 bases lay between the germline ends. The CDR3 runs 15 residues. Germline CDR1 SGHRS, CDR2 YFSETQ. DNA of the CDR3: TGCGCCAGCAGCTTGGTTACAGGTCTCAGTTACGAGCAGTACTTC. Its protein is CASSLVTGLSYEQYF.

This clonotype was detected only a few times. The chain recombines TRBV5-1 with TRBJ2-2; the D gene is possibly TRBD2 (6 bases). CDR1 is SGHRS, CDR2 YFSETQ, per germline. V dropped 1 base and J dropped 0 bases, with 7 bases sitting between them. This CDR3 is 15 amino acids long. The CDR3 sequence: CASSLSGANTGELFF. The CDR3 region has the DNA TGCGCCAGCAGCTTGTCGGGGGCGAACACCGGGGAGCTGTTTTTT.

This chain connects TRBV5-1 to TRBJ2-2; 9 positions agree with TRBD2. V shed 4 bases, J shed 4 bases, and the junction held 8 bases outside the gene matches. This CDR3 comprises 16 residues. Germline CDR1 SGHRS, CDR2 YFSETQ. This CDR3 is CASSPPGLAITGELFF. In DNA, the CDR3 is TGCGCCAGCAGCCCCCCGGGACTAGCAATCACCGGGGAGCTGTTTTTT. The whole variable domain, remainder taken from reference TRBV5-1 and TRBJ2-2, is KAGVTQTPRYLIKTRGQQVTLSCSPISGHRSVSWYQQTPGQGLQFLFEYFSETQRNKGNFPGRFSGRQFSNSRSEMNVSTLELGDSALYLCASSPPGLAITGELFFGEGSRLTVL.

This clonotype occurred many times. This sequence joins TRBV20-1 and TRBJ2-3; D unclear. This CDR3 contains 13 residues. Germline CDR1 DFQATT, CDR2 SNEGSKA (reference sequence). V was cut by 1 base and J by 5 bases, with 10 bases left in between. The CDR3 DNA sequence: TGCAGTGCTAGAGCCTCGGTTGTAGATACGCAGTATTTT. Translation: CSARASVVDTQYF.

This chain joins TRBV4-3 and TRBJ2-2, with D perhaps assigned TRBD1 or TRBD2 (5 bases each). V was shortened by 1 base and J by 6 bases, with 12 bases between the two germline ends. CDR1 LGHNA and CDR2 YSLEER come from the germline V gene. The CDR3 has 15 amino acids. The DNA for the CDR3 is TGCGCCAGCAGCCAAGCGCGATTGGGGGCCGGGGAGCTGTTTTTT. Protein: CASSQARLGAGELFF.

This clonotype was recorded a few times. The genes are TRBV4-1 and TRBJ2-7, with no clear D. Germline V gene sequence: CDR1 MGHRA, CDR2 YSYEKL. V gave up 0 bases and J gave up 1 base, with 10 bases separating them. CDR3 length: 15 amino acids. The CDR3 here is CASSQETRWSYEQYF. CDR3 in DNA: TGCGCCAGCAGCCAAGAGACTCGGTGGTCCTACGAGCAGTACTTC.